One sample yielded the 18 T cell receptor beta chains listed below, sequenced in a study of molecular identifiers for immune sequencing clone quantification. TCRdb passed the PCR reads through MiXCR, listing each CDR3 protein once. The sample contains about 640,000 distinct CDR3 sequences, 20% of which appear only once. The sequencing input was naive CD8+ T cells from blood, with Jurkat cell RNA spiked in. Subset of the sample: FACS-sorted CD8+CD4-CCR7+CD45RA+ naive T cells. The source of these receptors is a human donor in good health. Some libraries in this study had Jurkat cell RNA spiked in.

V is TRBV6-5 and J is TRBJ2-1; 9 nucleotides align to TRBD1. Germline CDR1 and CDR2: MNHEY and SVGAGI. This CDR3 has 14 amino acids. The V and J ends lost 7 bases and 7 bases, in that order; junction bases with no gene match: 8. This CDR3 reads CASTPGQGTNEQFF. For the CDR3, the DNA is TGTGCCAGCACCCCGGGACAGGGTACGAATGAGCAGTTCTTC.

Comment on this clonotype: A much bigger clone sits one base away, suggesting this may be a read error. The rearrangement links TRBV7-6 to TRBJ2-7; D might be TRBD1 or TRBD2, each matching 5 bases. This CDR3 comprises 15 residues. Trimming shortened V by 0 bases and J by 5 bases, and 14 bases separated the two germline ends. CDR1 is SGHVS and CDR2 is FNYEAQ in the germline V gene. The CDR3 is CASSLADSPGHEQYF. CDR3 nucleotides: TGTGCCAGCAGCTTAGCCGACAGTCCGGGGCACGAGCAGTACTTC.

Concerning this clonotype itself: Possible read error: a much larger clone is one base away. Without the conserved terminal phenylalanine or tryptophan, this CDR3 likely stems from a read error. CDR3 protein: CASSPTLTGLQETQYS. Written as DNA, the CDR3 is TGTGCCAGCAGCCCAACTTTGACAGGGCTACAAGAGACCCAGTACTCC. The V call is TRBV14, the J call TRBJ2-5; 7 bases align to TRBD1. V trimming: 4 bases; J trimming: 2 bases; junction bases outside the gene matches: 10. The CDR3 consists of 16 residues. The germline gives CDR1 SGHDN, CDR2 FVKESK.

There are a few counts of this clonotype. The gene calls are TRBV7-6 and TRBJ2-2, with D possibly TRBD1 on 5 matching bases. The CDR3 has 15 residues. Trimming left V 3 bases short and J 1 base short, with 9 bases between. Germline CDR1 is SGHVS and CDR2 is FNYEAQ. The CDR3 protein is CASSLNTGNTGELFF. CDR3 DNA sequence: TGTGCCAGCAGCTTGAATACAGGGAACACCGGGGAGCTGTTTTTT.

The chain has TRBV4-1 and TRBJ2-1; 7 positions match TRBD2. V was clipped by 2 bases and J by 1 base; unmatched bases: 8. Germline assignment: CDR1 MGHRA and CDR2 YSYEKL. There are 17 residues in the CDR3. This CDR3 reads CASSQRIGLESYNEQFF. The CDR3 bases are TGCGCCAGCAGCCAAAGAATCGGACTAGAATCCTACAATGAGCAGTTCTTC.

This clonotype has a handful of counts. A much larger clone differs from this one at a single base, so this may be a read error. CDR3 in amino acids: CVSSPRTVASTDTQYF. CDR3 bases: TGTGTCAGCAGCCCCCGGACCGTGGCTAGCACAGATACGCAGTATTTT. The chain couples TRBV7-2 to TRBJ2-3; D is undetermined. CDR1 is SGHTA, CDR2 FQGNSA, per germline. The CDR3 contains 16 residues.

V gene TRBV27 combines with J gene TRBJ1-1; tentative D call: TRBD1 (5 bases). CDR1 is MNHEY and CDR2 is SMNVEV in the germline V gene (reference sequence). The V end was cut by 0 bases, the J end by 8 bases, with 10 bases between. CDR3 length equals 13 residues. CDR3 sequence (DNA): TGTGCCAGCAGTTTATCGGGGGTGGGCGAAGCTTTCTTT. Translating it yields CASSLSGVGEAFF.

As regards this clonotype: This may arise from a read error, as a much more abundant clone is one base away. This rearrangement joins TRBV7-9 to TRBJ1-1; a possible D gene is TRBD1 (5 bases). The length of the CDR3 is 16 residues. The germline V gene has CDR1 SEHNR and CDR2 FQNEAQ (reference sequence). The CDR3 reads CASRTTVGGLYTEASF. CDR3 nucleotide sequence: TGTGCCAGCAGAACCACGGTCGGGGGGTTGTACACTGAAGCTTCCTTT.

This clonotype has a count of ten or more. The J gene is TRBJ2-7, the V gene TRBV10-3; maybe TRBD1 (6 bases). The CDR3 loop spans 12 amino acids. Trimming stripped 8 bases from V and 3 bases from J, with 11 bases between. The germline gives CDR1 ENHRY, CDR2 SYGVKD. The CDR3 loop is CAIGDTYYEQYF. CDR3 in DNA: TGTGCCATCGGGGACACCTACTACGAGCAGTACTTC.

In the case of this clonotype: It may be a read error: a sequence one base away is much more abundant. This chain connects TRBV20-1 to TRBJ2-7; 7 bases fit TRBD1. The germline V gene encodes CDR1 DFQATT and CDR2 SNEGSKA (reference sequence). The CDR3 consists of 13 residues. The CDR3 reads CGASTGWSYEQYF. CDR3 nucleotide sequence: TGCGGTGCCTCGACAGGGTGGTCCTACGAGCAGTACTTC.

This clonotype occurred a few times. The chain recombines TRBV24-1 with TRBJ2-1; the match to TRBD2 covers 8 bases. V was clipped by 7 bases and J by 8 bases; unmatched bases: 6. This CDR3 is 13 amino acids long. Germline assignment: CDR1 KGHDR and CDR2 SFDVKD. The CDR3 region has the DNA TGTGCCACCAGAGCGGGAGAGCTACATGAGCAGTTCTTC. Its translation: CATRAGELHEQFF.

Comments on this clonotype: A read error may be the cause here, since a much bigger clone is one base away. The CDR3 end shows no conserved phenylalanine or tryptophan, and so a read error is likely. The CDR3 DNA follows: TGTGCCAGCAGTTTATCGGGGCAGCAGAACACTGAAGCTTTCTTA. Protein product: CASSLSGQQNTEAFL. V usage is TRBV12-3 or TRBV12-4 and J usage is TRBJ1-1, with a weak D call TRBD1 (5 bases). The V gene lost 2 bases and the J gene lost 1 base, with 11 bases spanning the gap. The CDR3 is made up of 15 amino acids.

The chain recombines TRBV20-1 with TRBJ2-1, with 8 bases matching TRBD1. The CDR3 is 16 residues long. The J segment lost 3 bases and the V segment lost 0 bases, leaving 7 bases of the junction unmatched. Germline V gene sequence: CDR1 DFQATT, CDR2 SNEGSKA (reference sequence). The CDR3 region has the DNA TGCAGTGCTAGAGATGTGACAGGGGTCAGCTACAATGAGCAGTTCTTC. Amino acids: CSARDVTGVSYNEQFF.

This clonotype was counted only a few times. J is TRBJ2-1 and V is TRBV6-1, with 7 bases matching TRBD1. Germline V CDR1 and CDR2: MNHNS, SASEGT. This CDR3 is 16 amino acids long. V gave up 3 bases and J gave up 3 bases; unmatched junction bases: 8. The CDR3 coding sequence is TGTGCCAGCAGTGACTTTGGACAGGCGCGCTACAATGAGCAGTTCTTC. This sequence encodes CASSDFGQARYNEQFF.

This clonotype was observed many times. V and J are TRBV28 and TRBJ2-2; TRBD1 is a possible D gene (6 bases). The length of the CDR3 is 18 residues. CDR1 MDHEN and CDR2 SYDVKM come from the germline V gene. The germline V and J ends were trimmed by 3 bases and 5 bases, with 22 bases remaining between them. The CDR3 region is CASSFSPSGPTGTGELFF. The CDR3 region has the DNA TGTGCCAGCAGTTTCTCTCCCTCAGGGCCAACAGGGACCGGGGAGCTGTTTTTT.

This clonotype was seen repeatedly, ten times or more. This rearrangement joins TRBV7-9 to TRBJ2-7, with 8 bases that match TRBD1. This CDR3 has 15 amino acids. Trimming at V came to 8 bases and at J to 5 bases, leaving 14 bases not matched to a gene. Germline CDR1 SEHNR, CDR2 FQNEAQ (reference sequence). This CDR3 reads CASGPADREINEQYF. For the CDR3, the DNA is TGTGCCAGCGGGCCGGCGGACAGGGAAATCAACGAGCAGTACTTC.

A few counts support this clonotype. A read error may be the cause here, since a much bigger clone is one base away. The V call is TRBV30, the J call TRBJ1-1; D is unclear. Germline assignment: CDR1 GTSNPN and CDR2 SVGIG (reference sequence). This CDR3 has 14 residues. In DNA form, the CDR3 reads TGTGCCTGGAGTCACGGCGGCCCGAACACTGTAGCTTTCTTT. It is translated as CAWSHGGPNTVAFF.

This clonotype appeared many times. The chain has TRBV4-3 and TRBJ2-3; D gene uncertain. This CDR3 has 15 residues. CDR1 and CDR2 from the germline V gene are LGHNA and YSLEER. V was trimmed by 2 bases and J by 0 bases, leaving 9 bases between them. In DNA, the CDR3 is TGCGCCAGCAGCCAATTTTTGGGGAGCACAGATACGCAGTATTTT. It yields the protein CASSQFLGSTDTQYF.